This TCR beta chain comes out of a study of blood T cell repertoires in COVID-19. The wider study: Samples taken during acute and convalescent COVID-19 were collected in the United States, Italy and Spain.

As handled by the study authors: Amplification of reference gene primers provided the estimated nucleated cell counts. TCRdb's table, derived via immunoSEQ multiplex PCR, lists solely in-frame clones and lacks some. For V, J and clone size, that table is used; D and trimming come from the DNA. This table holds about 140,000 clones, about 90% found once. There are 19 residues in the CDR3. CDR1 and CDR2 (germline): SGHTA, FQGNSA. The junction had 20 bases not matched to a gene; V was cut back by 6 bases and J by 4 bases. The table lists this clone with a few counts. The sample comprised peripheral blood. The TCR originated in a woman aged 55-70 years with acute or convalescent COVID-19. This chain uses TRBV7-2 with TRBJ2-3, with 9 bases aligning to TRBD2. Here the CDR3 DNA reads TGTGCCAGCAGACCACCTTACGGCGGGGGGGCCGGAGTCCCAGATACGCAGTATTTT. Translated: CASRPPYGGGAGVPDTQYF.